The sequence of this T cell receptor beta chain was determined in a study of cytomegalovirus exposure and HLA in healthy donors. General study points: In an earlier analysis, most TCR beta V segments were productive about 87% or about 30% of the time. There were some public TCRs occurring in many donors, but most TCR sequences were rare. Apart from CMV serostatus, no immune exposure information was available.

PCR was performed using 60 Vbeta and 13 Jbeta primers. TCRdb keeps only in-frame clones here, not all; method: immunoSEQ multiplex PCR. The table shows around 230,000 clones, with roughly 81% occurring only once. As for this clone: What it binds is unknown.

Trimming at V came to 5 bases and at J to 7 bases, leaving 13 bases not matched to a gene. Germline CDR1 is SGHRS and CDR2 is YFSETQ. The CDR3 length is 16 residues. This chain connects TRBV5-1 to TRBJ2-1; 9 bases agree with TRBD1. This TCR derives from a girl aged 2-10 years in good health and CMV-seronegative. Material for sequencing was PBMCs. DNA of the CDR3: TGCGCCAGCAGAAACCTTAGGGGACAGGGTTTGAATGAGCAGTTCTTC. Amino acid sequence: CASRNLRGQGLNEQFF. Supplemented by reference TRBV5-1 and TRBJ2-1, the full variable domain reads KAGVTQTPRYLIKTRGQQVTLSCSPISGHRSVSWYQQTPGQGLQFLFEYFSETQRNKGNFPGRFSGRQFSNSRSEMNVSTLELGDSALYLCASRNLRGQGLNEQFFGPGTRLTVL.